This TCR beta chain was sequenced in a study of preoperative IRX-2 immunotherapy in early breast cancer. Produced via immunoSEQ multiplex PCR; TCRdb's table is partial and in-frame only. Of about 19,000 clones listed, about 82% are singletons. Treatment indicated: preoperative locoregional IRX-2 cytokine immunotherapy. The sample in question was lymph node tissue, obtained after IRX-2 immunotherapy. This TCR was recovered from a human donor with breast cancer.

The CDR3 here is CASTDSPANTGELFF. The DNA for the CDR3 is TGCGCCAGCACCGACAGTCCCGCGAACACCGGGGAGCTGTTTTTT. The gene calls are TRBV10-1 and TRBJ2-2; D is possibly TRBD1 (5 bases). The CDR3 consists of 15 residues. Trimming left V 7 bases short and J 0 bases short, with 12 bases between. Germline CDR1 is WNHNN and CDR2 is SYGVQD (reference sequence).